This T cell receptor (beta chain) appears in the sequencing data of a study of control samples from healthy donors and cancer patients. Using immunoSEQ multiplex PCR, the repertoire was profiled, and TCRdb retains in-frame clones only, with some absent. The data hold about 120,000 clones, with around 92% observed a single time. CDR1 is MNHEY and CDR2 is SMNVEV in the germline V gene (reference sequence). This CDR3 region has 16 residues. V was cut by 2 bases and J by 4 bases, with 17 bases left in between. The sequence came from a woman in her 50s in good health. This rearrangement joins TRBV27 to TRBJ2-5; the D is unclear. Sequencing used blood. The CDR3 coding sequence is TGTGCCAGCAGTTTAATTTTCACAACACGCCGAGAGACCCAGTACTTC. This sequence encodes CASSLIFTTRRETQYF.